A single sample gave rise to the 6 T cell receptor beta chains below, sequenced in a study of shared clonotypes between healthy human individuals. This table comes from immunoSEQ multiplex PCR, and its TCRdb copy is limited to in-frame clones, with some not included. The sample holds about 1.5 million clones, under 99% seen once. Sequences were obtained from naive CD4+ T cells sorted from blood. Subset: CD45RA+ positively selected. These receptors came from a man younger than 45 in good health.

The rearrangement uses TRBV11-3 and TRBJ2-3; D not resolved. V lost 2 bases and J lost 1, with 10 bases in between. This CDR3 region has 15 residues. Germline CDR1 SGHNT, CDR2 YENEEA. The CDR3: CASSLSGPGTDTQYF. For the CDR3, the DNA is TGTGCCAGCAGCTTATCAGGACCCGGCACAGATACGCAGTATTTT.

This rearrangement joins TRBV5-5 to TRBJ2-3; no reliable D call. The ends were cut back, 2 bases at V and 6 bases at J, with 13 bases in the middle. Germline V CDR1 and CDR2: SGHKS, YYEKEE (reference sequence). The CDR3 has 14 residues. The CDR3 reads CASSLAGVRDTQYF. For the CDR3, the DNA is TGTGCCAGCAGCTTAGCAGGAGTAAGGGATACGCAGTATTTT.

This chain connects TRBV27 to TRBJ2-3; TRBD2 matches at 11 bases. This CDR3 has 14 amino acids. CDR1 and CDR2 (germline): MNHEY, SMNVEV (reference sequence). V lost 2 bases to trimming and J lost 6 bases; unmatched junction nucleotides: 1. CDR3 residues: CASSLIAGGDTQYF. DNA for the CDR3: TGTGCCAGCAGTTTAATAGCGGGAGGGGATACGCAGTATTTT.

The J gene is TRBJ2-7, the V gene TRBV10-3, with D uncertain. V gave up 0 bases and J gave up 2 bases, with 14 bases separating them. The germline gives CDR1 ENHRY, CDR2 SYGVKD. This CDR3 is 16 amino acids long. CDR3 sequence (DNA): TGTGCCATCAGTGAGTCGGTTTTACTTGGGGCCTACGAGCAGTACTTC. Encoded protein: CAISESVLLGAYEQYF.

V usage is TRBV2 and J usage is TRBJ1-4; the D gene is possibly TRBD1 (6 bases). V was cut by 6 bases and J by 8 bases, with 19 bases left in between. CDR3 length: 15 residues. Per germline, CDR1 SNHLY and CDR2 FYNNEI. This CDR3 reads CASRTTPGAEEKLFF. The CDR3 DNA reads TGTGCCAGCAGAACAACCCCGGGGGCTGAGGAAAAACTGTTTTTT.

This sequence joins TRBV30 and TRBJ1-2, with TRBD1 as a possible D gene (5 bases). V was cut by 5 bases and J by 1 base, with 8 bases left in between. Germline assignment: CDR1 GTSNPN and CDR2 SVGIG (reference sequence). This CDR3 region has 12 residues. The DNA of the CDR3 is TGTGCCTGGGGGACGGTTAACTATGGCTACACCTTC. This sequence encodes CAWGTVNYGYTF.